These T cell receptor beta chains were read from a single sample in a study of yellow fever vaccine responses in identical twins. Using its own MiXCR run on the RT-PCR reads, TCRdb lists one record per CDR3 protein. The data contain more than 2,500 distinct CDR3 sequences, more than 80% of them seen just once; the ten biggest clones take up over 1.5%. The sequenced sample was T cells from blood (PBMCs), unsorted or a sorted subset (not recorded which), obtained before or after yellow fever vaccination (not recorded which). These receptors came from a female donor who received the yellow fever vaccine. CDR3s include the opening cysteine and the closing phenylalanine or tryptophan. Each record gives: clone size, D gene, V gene, J gene, CDR3 protein, CDR3 DNA. A D gene is named only where the DNA matches it firmly. Rows give clone size only sometimes, using once, few, many, or a class for an expanded clone.

clone size: -
D gene: TRBD2
V gene: TRBV18
J gene: TRBJ2-7
CDR3 protein: CASSPPRGGLPGEQYF
CDR3 DNA: TGTGCCAGCTCACCCCCGCGCGGGGGGCTTCCCGGTGAGCAGTACTTC

clone size: -
D gene: TRBD2
V gene: TRBV6-1
J gene: TRBJ2-7
CDR3 protein: CASRLAGVSYEQYF
CDR3 DNA: TGTGCCAGCAGACTTGCGGGAGTATCCTACGAGCAGTACTTC

clone size: -
D gene: -
V gene: TRBV7-9
J gene: TRBJ1-4
CDR3 protein: CASSPDGVDEKLFF
CDR3 DNA: TGTGCCAGCAGCCCTGACGGCGTAGATGAAAAACTGTTTTTT

clone size: -
D gene: -
V gene: TRBV2
J gene: TRBJ2-4
CDR3 protein: CASIPGLAKNIQYF
CDR3 DNA: TGTGCCAGCATCCCGGGACTAGCCAAAAACATTCAGTACTTC

clone size: -
D gene: -
V gene: TRBV13
J gene: TRBJ1-1
CDR3 protein: CASSLGRGTEAFF
CDR3 DNA: TGTGCCAGCAGCTTAGGGCGGGGAACTGAAGCTTTCTTT

clone size: -
D gene: -
V gene: TRBV2
J gene: TRBJ1-5
CDR3 protein: CASGGYVNQPQHF
CDR3 DNA: TGTGCCAGCGGAGGATACGTCAATCAGCCCCAGCATTTT

clone size: -
D gene: -
V gene: TRBV29-1
J gene: TRBJ1-2
CDR3 protein: CSVDSVRLNYGYTF
CDR3 DNA: TGCAGCGTTGATTCAGTTCGTCTGAACTATGGCTACACCTTC

clone size: -
D gene: TRBD1
V gene: TRBV6-5
J gene: TRBJ1-1
CDR3 protein: CASSSYSGTGNTEAFF
CDR3 DNA: TGTGCCAGCAGTTCATATTCCGGGACAGGGAACACTGAAGCTTTCTTT

clone size: -
D gene: -
V gene: TRBV7-6
J gene: TRBJ1-1
CDR3 protein: CASSPGGYTEAFF
CDR3 DNA: TGTGCCAGCAGCCCTGGAGGGTACACTGAAGCTTTCTTT

clone size: -
D gene: -
V gene: TRBV2
J gene: TRBJ1-1
CDR3 protein: CAGLTGREAFF
CDR3 DNA: TGTGCCGGATTGACAGGCCGCGAAGCTTTCTTT

clone size: -
D gene: -
V gene: TRBV29-1
J gene: TRBJ1-1
CDR3 protein: CSALLQANTEAFF
CDR3 DNA: TGCAGCGCCCTACTCCAGGCGAACACTGAAGCTTTCTTT

clone size: -
D gene: -
V gene: TRBV10-3
J gene: TRBJ1-5
CDR3 protein: CAISEQGRYQPQHF
CDR3 DNA: TGTGCCATCAGTGAGCAGGGCAGGTATCAGCCCCAGCATTTT

clone size: -
D gene: -
V gene: TRBV10-1
J gene: TRBJ2-1
CDR3 protein: CASSTNLLGSYNEQFF
CDR3 DNA: TGCGCCAGCAGTACAAACCTTCTCGGCTCCTACAATGAGCAGTTCTTC

clone size: -
D gene: -
V gene: TRBV11-3
J gene: TRBJ2-7
CDR3 protein: CASSPRGVHEQYF
CDR3 DNA: TGTGCCAGCAGTCCCAGGGGGGTCCACGAGCAGTACTTC

clone size: -
D gene: TRBD1
V gene: TRBV24-1
J gene: TRBJ1-2
CDR3 protein: CATSAGQGNSGYTF
CDR3 DNA: TGTGCCACCAGTGCAGGACAGGGGAACTCTGGCTACACCTTC

clone size: -
D gene: -
V gene: TRBV4-2
J gene: TRBJ2-5
CDR3 protein: CASSPSPYQETQYF
CDR3 DNA: TGTGCCAGCAGCCCTTCGCCGTACCAAGAGACCCAGTACTTC

clone size: -
D gene: TRBD2
V gene: TRBV4-2
J gene: TRBJ2-1
CDR3 protein: CASTLAGTSGEQFF
CDR3 DNA: TGTGCCAGCACCCTTGCCGGGACTAGCGGCGAGCAGTTCTTC

clone size: -
D gene: -
V gene: TRBV2
J gene: TRBJ2-5
CDR3 protein: CASSVDRQETQYF
CDR3 DNA: TGTGCCAGCAGCGTGGACAGACAAGAGACCCAGTACTTC

clone size: -
D gene: -
V gene: TRBV3-1
J gene: TRBJ1-6
CDR3 protein: CASSQGPGDPPLHF
CDR3 DNA: TGTGCCAGCAGCCAAGGGCCCGGGGACCCACCCCTCCACTTT

clone size: -
D gene: TRBD1
V gene: TRBV10-1
J gene: TRBJ2-2
CDR3 protein: CASSGTGGRTGELFF
CDR3 DNA: TGCGCCAGCAGTGGGACAGGGGGTAGAACCGGGGAGCTGTTTTTT

clone size: -
D gene: -
V gene: TRBV15
J gene: TRBJ1-2
CDR3 protein: CATSRGQINYGYTF
CDR3 DNA: TGTGCCACCAGCAGAGGACAGATTAACTATGGCTACACCTTC

clone size: -
D gene: TRBD1
V gene: TRBV2
J gene: TRBJ2-1
CDR3 protein: CASMTGVSYNEQFF
CDR3 DNA: TGTGCCAGCATGACAGGGGTTTCCTACAATGAGCAGTTCTTC

clone size: -
D gene: -
V gene: TRBV29-1
J gene: TRBJ1-1
CDR3 protein: CSVAAYTEAFF
CDR3 DNA: TGCAGCGTTGCGGCTTACACTGAAGCTTTCTTT

clone size: -
D gene: TRBD1
V gene: TRBV10-1
J gene: TRBJ1-1
CDR3 protein: CASSETGGSTEAFF
CDR3 DNA: TGCGCCAGCAGTGAGACAGGGGGGAGCACTGAAGCTTTCTTT

clone size: -
D gene: -
V gene: TRBV19
J gene: TRBJ2-3
CDR3 protein: CASSVVGDTQYF
CDR3 DNA: TGTGCCAGTAGTGTCGTGGGAGATACGCAGTATTTT

clone size: -
D gene: -
V gene: TRBV20-1
J gene: TRBJ1-1
CDR3 protein: CSARDLRGTEAFF
CDR3 DNA: TGCAGTGCTAGAGATCTAAGGGGAACAGAAGCTTTCTTT

clone size: -
D gene: -
V gene: TRBV15
J gene: TRBJ1-5
CDR3 protein: CATSRDKGPSNQPQHF
CDR3 DNA: TGTGCCACCAGCAGAGATAAGGGGCCGAGCAATCAGCCCCAGCATTTT

clone size: -
D gene: -
V gene: TRBV7-2
J gene: TRBJ1-2
CDR3 protein: CASSLVTANYGYTF
CDR3 DNA: TGTGCCAGCAGCTTAGTGACAGCGAACTATGGCTACACCTTC

clone size: -
D gene: -
V gene: TRBV10-3
J gene: TRBJ1-2
CDR3 protein: CAISVQNYGYTF
CDR3 DNA: TGTGCCATCAGTGTTCAAAACTATGGCTACACCTTC

clone size: -
D gene: TRBD1
V gene: TRBV2
J gene: TRBJ1-1
CDR3 protein: CASSSDRGRMTEAFF
CDR3 DNA: TGTGCCAGCAGTTCCGACAGGGGGCGGATGACTGAAGCTTTCTTT

clone size: -
D gene: -
V gene: TRBV7-3
J gene: TRBJ2-7
CDR3 protein: CASSPGRGGSYEQYF
CDR3 DNA: TGTGCCAGCAGCCCGGGACGGGGCGGATCCTACGAGCAGTACTTC

clone size: -
D gene: -
V gene: TRBV10-1
J gene: TRBJ2-1
CDR3 protein: CASSQLVGEQFF
CDR3 DNA: TGCGCCAGCAGCCAACTAGTTGGTGAGCAGTTCTTC

clone size: -
D gene: TRBD1
V gene: TRBV6-5
J gene: TRBJ2-3
CDR3 protein: CASSDGTGGTDTQYF
CDR3 DNA: TGTGCCAGCAGTGACGGGACAGGGGGCACAGATACGCAGTATTTT

clone size: few
D gene: -
V gene: TRBV10-3
J gene: TRBJ1-5
CDR3 protein: CAISVGGSNSNQPQHF
CDR3 DNA: TGTGCCATCAGTGTTGGAGGGTCTAATAGCAATCAGCCCCAGCATTTT

clone size: -
D gene: TRBD1
V gene: TRBV4-3
J gene: TRBJ1-5
CDR3 protein: CASSQELGQGVGQPQHF
CDR3 DNA: TGCGCCAGCAGCCAAGAGTTGGGACAGGGGGTTGGTCAGCCCCAGCATTTT

clone size: -
D gene: -
V gene: TRBV28
J gene: TRBJ1-1
CDR3 protein: CASSLQGRWKRTEAFF
CDR3 DNA: TGTGCCAGCAGTTTACAGGGAAGGTGGAAAAGGACTGAAGCTTTCTTT

clone size: few
D gene: -
V gene: TRBV11-3
J gene: TRBJ1-5
CDR3 protein: CASSLGIQGRNQPQHF
CDR3 DNA: TGTGCCAGCAGCTTAGGTATCCAGGGGCGTAATCAGCCCCAGCATTTT

clone size: -
D gene: TRBD1
V gene: TRBV20-1
J gene: TRBJ1-2
CDR3 protein: CSARDRGFSGYTF
CDR3 DNA: TGCAGTGCCAGGGACAGGGGTTTTTCTGGCTACACCTTC

clone size: -
D gene: TRBD2
V gene: TRBV2
J gene: TRBJ2-1
CDR3 protein: CASSDPAGGYNEQFF
CDR3 DNA: TGTGCCAGCAGTGATCCAGCGGGAGGCTACAATGAGCAGTTCTTC

clone size: once
D gene: -
V gene: TRBV4-1
J gene: TRBJ1-6
CDR3 protein: CASSLRKESGSPLHF
CDR3 DNA: TGCGCCAGCAGCCTCCGGAAGGAGAGCGGTTCACCCCTCCACTTT

clone size: few
D gene: -
V gene: TRBV4-1
J gene: TRBJ1-1
CDR3 protein: CASSQEEGNFAEAFF
CDR3 DNA: TGCGCCAGCAGCCAAGAAGAAGGGAATTTCGCTGAAGCTTTCTTT

clone size: -
D gene: -
V gene: TRBV2
J gene: TRBJ2-7
CDR3 protein: CASSPSRTYEQYF
CDR3 DNA: TGTGCCAGCAGTCCGAGCAGAACCTACGAGCAGTACTTC

clone size: -
D gene: -
V gene: TRBV18
J gene: TRBJ1-1
CDR3 protein: CASSPEGGTNTEAFF
CDR3 DNA: TGTGCCAGCTCACCTGAGGGGGGGACGAACACTGAAGCTTTCTTT

clone size: -
D gene: -
V gene: TRBV6-2/TRBV6-3
J gene: TRBJ1-1
CDR3 protein: CASSYSAQGNTEAFF
CDR3 DNA: TGTGCCAGCAGTTACAGCGCACAGGGTAACACTGAAGCTTTCTTT